This TCR beta chain was identified during a study of response to subunit inactivated influenza vaccine. With V trimmed by 4 bases and J by 6 bases, 10 bases remained unmatched. The CDR3 is 16 residues long. The V gene's germline CDR1 is WNHNN and CDR2 SYGVQD (reference sequence). MiXCR, applied by TCRdb to the RT-PCR reads, yields one record per CDR3 protein. The profile shows 490,000 or so distinct CDR3 sequences, 7.6% of them singletons. The specimen was PBMCs from blood, collected around 25 months after vaccination. This chain uses TRBV10-1 with TRBJ2-1; 9 nucleotides match TRBD1. The clonotype originates from a man aged 45 to 75 who received an inactivated influenza vaccine. The CDR3 nucleotides read TGCGCCAGCAGTGCTCCGGGACAGGGCTCTTCCAATGAGCAGTTCTTC. Encoded protein: CASSAPGQGSSNEQFF.